This T cell receptor beta chain stems from a study of blood T cell repertoires in COVID-19. Study at large: The cDNA or gDNA used as material had been derived from T cells, B-cell-depleted T cells, or PBMCs.

Profiled with immunoSEQ multiplex PCR; TCRdb holds only in-frame clones, not every one. This sample has around 250,000 clones, with about nine tenths found just once. The V gene's germline CDR1 is LNHDA and CDR2 SQIVND (reference sequence). V was pared by 3 bases and J by 7 bases, with 12 bases between. The CDR3 is 13 residues long. The sequence was collected from a woman in her 30s with active or convalescent COVID-19. The rearrangement links TRBV19 to TRBJ2-5; D call uncertain. Material: peripheral blood. The CDR3 DNA follows: TGTGCCAGTAGTATCGTTAGCCGTGGGACCCAGTACTTC. Amino acid sequence: CASSIVSRGTQYF.